This T cell receptor (beta chain) is drawn from a study of T cells in localized non-small cell lung cancer. Study-level findings and limits: Heterogeneity cannot be ruled out, as sequencing used one tumor region only.

Worth noting for this clone: Its antigen is unidentified.

Profiled with immunoSEQ multiplex PCR; TCRdb holds only in-frame clones, not every one. The table includes 2,000 to 2,500 clones, around 20% detected once. Sequenced here: lung tumor tissue, sampled before any cancer treatment. The receptor's source is a man aged 40 to 70 with stage I squamous cell lung carcinoma.

CDR3 protein: CASSLAGVQEQYF. CDR3 nucleotide sequence: TGTGCCAGTAGCCTAGCGGGAGTCCAGGAGCAGTACTTC. The chain links TRBV19 to TRBJ2-7, with 10 bases lining up with TRBD2. Looked up from germline, CDR1 is LNHDA and CDR2 is SQIVND (reference sequence). V shed 6 bases, J shed 7 bases, and the junction held 6 bases outside the gene matches. This CDR3 is 13 amino acids long.